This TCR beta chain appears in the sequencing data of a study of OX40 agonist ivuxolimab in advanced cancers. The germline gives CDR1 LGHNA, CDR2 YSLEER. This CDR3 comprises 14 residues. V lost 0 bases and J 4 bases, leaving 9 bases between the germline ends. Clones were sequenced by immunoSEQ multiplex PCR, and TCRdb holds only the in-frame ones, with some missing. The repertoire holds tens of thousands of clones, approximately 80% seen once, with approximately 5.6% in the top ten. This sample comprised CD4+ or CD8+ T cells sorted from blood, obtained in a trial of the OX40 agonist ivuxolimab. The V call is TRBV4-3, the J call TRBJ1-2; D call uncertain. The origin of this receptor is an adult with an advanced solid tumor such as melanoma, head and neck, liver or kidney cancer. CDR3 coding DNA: TGCGCCAGCAGCCAAGATCTGGGAAGCTATGGCTACACCTTC. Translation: CASSQDLGSYGYTF.